This T cell receptor (beta chain) derives from a study of Graves' ophthalmopathy and Graves' hyperthyroidism. Study-wide results and limits: The model forecast ophthalmopathy progression, reaching around 70% sensitivity and 72% to 80% specificity.

RNA transcripts yielded amplified TCR beta CDR3 regions. HTBI primers were employed in first-round RT-PCR, then a second-round multiplex PCR followed. MiXCR, run by TCRdb on the multiplex PCR reads, gives a single entry per CDR3 protein. The sample shows over a million distinct CDR3 sequences, 35% to 45% of them seen only once. This clonotype was observed at least ten times. Its antigen is still unknown. The authors enrolled newly diagnosed hyperthyroidism patients aged 18 to 65 with under 2 months' duration. Certain patients, namely those with other autoimmune diseases, uncontrolled infections, pregnancy or lactation, were excluded. Trimming cost V 1 base and J 2 bases; bases outside gene matches: 1. The CDR3 is 16 amino acids. Germline values: CDR1 SGHTA, CDR2 FQGNSA.

Input material: peripheral blood or thyroid tissue (not recorded which). This clonotype was obtained from an adult man with Graves' hyperthyroidism. The rearrangement links TRBV7-2 to TRBJ2-2, with TRBD2 identical over 10 bases. CDR3 sequence reads: CASSLVAGGNTGELFF. DNA for the CDR3: TGTGCCAGCAGCTTAGTAGCGGGAGGTAACACCGGGGAGCTGTTTTTT.